These 21 T cell receptor beta chains were all obtained from the same sample, sequenced in a study of blood T cell repertoires in COVID-19. The table came from immunoSEQ multiplex PCR; TCRdb's copy has only in-frame clones and leaves some out. The table records 250,000 to 350,000 clones, approximately 90% of them present only once. The specimen was peripheral blood. The source is a woman aged 30 to 39 with COVID-19, enrolled during active disease.

A remark on this clone: This same CDR3 is encoded by further DNA sequences in the sample. The genes are TRBV30 and TRBJ2-1; D unclear. V gave up 2 bases and J gave up 4 bases, with 3 bases separating them. CDR3 size: 11 residues. Germline V gives CDR1 GTSNPN, CDR2 SVGIG (reference sequence). The CDR3 DNA sequence: TGTGCCTGGAGTTTATACAATGAGCAGTTCTTC. Translated: CAWSLYNEQFF.

The chain has TRBV15 and TRBJ1-4; no clear D. V was shortened by 0 bases and J by 8 bases, with 7 bases between the two germline ends. Germline CDR1 LNHNV, CDR2 YYDKDF (reference sequence). This CDR3 contains 13 residues. CDR3: CATSREGGEKLFF. CDR3 nucleotides: TGTGCCACCAGCAGAGAGGGAGGAGAAAAACTGTTTTTT.

This sequence joins TRBV7-9 and TRBJ2-3, with D tentatively TRBD2 (6 bases). Germline CDR1 SEHNR, CDR2 FQNEAQ (reference sequence). The CDR3 loop spans 15 amino acids. V gave up 4 bases and J gave up 1 base, with 12 bases separating them. CDR3 sequence: CASSSLGGGTDTQYF. The DNA of the CDR3 is TGTGCCAGCAGCTCCCTCGGGGGAGGCACAGATACGCAGTATTTT.

The chain couples TRBV5-5 to TRBJ2-7, with D tentatively TRBD2 (6 bases). Germline V gene sequence: CDR1 SGHKS, CDR2 YYEKEE (reference sequence). This CDR3 comprises 13 residues. Trimming stripped 7 bases from V and 3 bases from J, with 14 bases between. In nucleotides, the CDR3 is TGTGCCAGCTCCGGGGGACGGGGCTACGAGCAGTACTTC. Translated: CASSGGRGYEQYF.

This clone appeared once. The gene calls are TRBV3-1 (or the pseudogene TRBV3-2) and TRBJ1-1; no definite D call. From germline, CDR1 is LGHDT and CDR2 YNNKEL (reference sequence). The V end lost 1 base, the J end lost 7 bases, and 10 bases lay between the germline ends. The length of the CDR3 is 13 residues. For the CDR3, the DNA is TGTGCCAGCAGCCAAGTGATCTCGGGTGAAGCTTTCTTT. It is translated as CASSQVISGEAFF.

V gene TRBV5-1 combines with J gene TRBJ1-4; D uncertain. Germline V CDR1 and CDR2: SGHRS, YFSETQ. There are 14 residues in the CDR3. V gave up 0 bases and J gave up 8 bases, with 11 bases separating them. CDR3: CASSLEGEGEKLFF. In DNA, the CDR3 is TGCGCCAGCAGCTTGGAGGGAGAAGGAGAAAAACTGTTTTTT.

The chain carries TRBV6-2 or TRBV6-3 and TRBJ1-6; D may be TRBD1 (6 bases). Germline values: CDR1 MNHEY, CDR2 SVGEGT. The V and J ends lost 0 bases and 10 bases respectively, with 16 bases between them. This CDR3 is 16 amino acids long. The CDR3 nucleotides are TGTGCCAGCAGTTACTCGGGAAGGGGGATCGGATCACCCCTCCACTTT. Its protein is CASSYSGRGIGSPLHF.

This CDR3 is CASSLVGSYNEQFF. CDR3 nucleotide sequence: TGTGCCAGCAGCTTGGTGGGCAGTTACAATGAGCAGTTCTTC. This chain connects TRBV5-4 to TRBJ2-1; D unresolved. V was trimmed by 0 bases and J by 4 bases, leaving 8 bases between them. This CDR3 has 14 amino acids. CDR1 and CDR2 (germline): SGHNT, YYREEE (reference sequence).

This chain uses TRBV18 with TRBJ1-1; 9 bases fit TRBD1. The CDR3 is 16 residues long. V dropped 4 bases and J dropped 2; count of bases not matched to a gene: 8. Germline V gene sequence: CDR1 KGHSH, CDR2 LQKENI. CDR3 nucleotides: TGTGCCAGCTCACTCTCCGGGACAGGGTATAACACTGAAGCTTTCTTT. Its protein is CASSLSGTGYNTEAFF.

The chain has TRBV4-2 and TRBJ1-3; no reliable D call. This CDR3 spans 14 amino acids. The V gene lost 2 bases and the J gene lost 1 base, with 6 bases spanning the gap. CDR1 LGHNA and CDR2 YNFKEQ come from the germline V gene. The CDR3, as DNA: TGTGCCAGCAGCCAACGGGGTTCTGGAAACACCATATATTTT. Its protein is CASSQRGSGNTIYF.

This clone appeared a few times. The chain employs TRBV9 and TRBJ2-6; 7 bases fit TRBD1. Germline V lookup: CDR1 SGDLS, CDR2 YYNGEE. CDR3 length: 17 amino acids. The V gene end was trimmed by 3 bases and the J gene end by 0 bases; junction bases not matched to a gene: 6. The CDR3 spells CASSARDSISGANVLTF. The CDR3 nucleotides are TGTGCCAGCAGCGCCCGGGACAGCATCTCTGGGGCCAACGTCCTGACTTTC. The whole variable domain, filled in from reference TRBV9 and TRBJ2-6, reads DSGVTQTPKHLITATGQRVTLRCSPRSGDLSVYWYQQSLDQGLQFLIQYYNGEERAKGNILERFSAQQFPDLHSELNLSSLELGDSALYFCASSARDSISGANVLTFGAGSRLTVL.

This chain connects TRBV12-3 or TRBV12-4 to TRBJ2-7; D is perhaps TRBD2 (5 bases). CDR3 size: 13 residues. The V end lost 1 base, the J end lost 8 bases, and 12 bases lay between the germline ends. CDR3 DNA: TGTGCCAGCAGTTTAGGGGAGTTCCTCAAGCAGTACTTC. Its translation: CASSLGEFLKQYF.

This chain uses TRBV19 with TRBJ2-3, with a weak D call TRBD2 (5 bases). The CDR3 covers 13 residues. V lost 7 bases to trimming and J lost 0 bases, with 8 bases between them. Germline CDR1 reads LNHDA; CDR2 reads SQIVND (reference sequence). As DNA, the CDR3 is TGTGCCAGTAAACTAGACAGCACAGATACGCAGTATTTT. Protein sequence: CASKLDSTDTQYF.

This chain joins TRBV21-1 and TRBJ1-1; TRBD1 reflects the table's D call only, with no check against the DNA. TRBV21-1 is a recognized pseudogene. This CDR3 is 20 amino acids long. CDR3 loop: CASSKNGTGGPLRLHTEAFF. The CDR3 DNA is TGTGCCAGCAGCAAAAACGGGACAGGGGGGCCACTTAGGTTGCACACTGAAGCTTTCTTT.

The chain couples TRBV28 to TRBJ1-6, with D perhaps matching TRBD1 (6 bases). Germline assignment: CDR1 MDHEN and CDR2 SYDVKM. The CDR3 sequence is 15 residues long. The V end lost 5 bases, the J end lost 9 bases, and 17 bases lay between the germline ends. The CDR3 sequence is CASSETGRGTSPLHF. CDR3 sequence (DNA): TGTGCCAGCAGTGAAACAGGGAGGGGCACTTCACCCCTCCACTTT.

This clone was picked up one time. This chain links TRBV30 with TRBJ1-1; 7 bases agree with TRBD1. Looked up from germline, CDR1 is GTSNPN and CDR2 is SVGIG (reference sequence). V was clipped by 3 bases and J by 3 bases; unmatched bases: 4. This CDR3 comprises 13 residues. The CDR3 protein is CAWSGTDHTEAFF. The CDR3 DNA reads as TGTGCCTGGAGCGGGACAGACCACACTGAAGCTTTCTTT.

V usage is TRBV6-2 or TRBV6-3 and J usage is TRBJ2-2; tentative D call: TRBD2 (6 bases). The CDR3 has 13 amino acids. Trimming removed 5 bases from V and 7 bases from J, with 11 bases in between. Germline lookup yields CDR1 MNHEY and CDR2 SVGEGT. The CDR3 DNA follows: TGTGCCAGCAGTCCGACCGGGGGCGGGGAGCTGTTTTTT. This gives the protein CASSPTGGGELFF.

The V gene is TRBV19, the J gene TRBJ1-3; D unclear. Germline assignment: CDR1 LNHDA and CDR2 SQIVND (reference sequence). This CDR3 has 13 amino acids. With 6 bases removed from V and 5 bases from J, the gap between germline ends came to 11 bases. The CDR3 here is CASSRGRRNTIYF. The DNA of the CDR3 is TGTGCCAGTAGCCGCGGGAGGCGAAACACCATATATTTT.

V and J are TRBV2 and TRBJ2-5, with D possibly TRBD2 on 7 matching bases. CDR1 SNHLY and CDR2 FYNNEI come from the germline V gene. The CDR3 spans 15 residues. Deletions cut 8 bases from V and 5 bases from J, with 21 bases between. The CDR3 bases are TGTGCCAGCTGGGGGGCGGGAGAAGGAGAGGAGACCCAGTACTTC. Amino acids: CASWGAGEGEETQYF.

This clone was counted a single time. The chain joins TRBV28 to TRBJ2-1; possibly TRBD2 for D (5 bases). The CDR3 length is 13 residues. CDR1 is MDHEN, CDR2 SYDVKM, per germline. V shed 4 bases and J shed 9 bases, with 13 bases lying between them. The CDR3 DNA is TGTGCCAGCAGTTGGGCTAGCAGCGGTGAGCAGTTCTTC. Its translation: CASSWASSGEQFF.

This clone appeared once. The chain links TRBV6-5 to TRBJ2-2; D gene uncertain. The CDR3 is 14 amino acids. Germline-derived CDR1 and CDR2 are MNHEY and SVGAGI. The V and J ends lost 6 bases and 0 bases respectively, with 8 bases between them. Written as DNA, the CDR3 is TGTGCCAGCAGAAGAGTTTCGAACACCGGGGAGCTGTTTTTT. Amino acids: CASRRVSNTGELFF.